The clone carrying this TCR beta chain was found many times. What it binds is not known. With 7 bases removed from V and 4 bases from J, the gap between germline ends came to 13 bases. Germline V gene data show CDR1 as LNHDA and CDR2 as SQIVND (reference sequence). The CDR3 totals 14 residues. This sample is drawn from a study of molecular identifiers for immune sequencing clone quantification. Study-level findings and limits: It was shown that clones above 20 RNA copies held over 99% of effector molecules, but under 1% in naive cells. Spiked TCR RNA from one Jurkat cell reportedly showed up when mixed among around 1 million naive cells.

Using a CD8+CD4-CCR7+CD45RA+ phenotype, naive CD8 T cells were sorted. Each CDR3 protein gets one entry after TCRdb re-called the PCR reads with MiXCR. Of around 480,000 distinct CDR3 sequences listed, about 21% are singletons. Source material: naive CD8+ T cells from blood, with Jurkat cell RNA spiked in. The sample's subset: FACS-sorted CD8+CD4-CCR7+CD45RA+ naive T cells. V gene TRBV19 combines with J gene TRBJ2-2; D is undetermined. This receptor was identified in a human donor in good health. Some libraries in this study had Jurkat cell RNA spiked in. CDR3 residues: CASIGSLGTGELFF. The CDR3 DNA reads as TGTGCCAGTATCGGGTCCCTAGGCACCGGGGAGCTGTTTTTT.